This TCR beta chain was obtained from a study of tumor-infiltrating lymphocytes in localized non-small cell lung cancer. For the study at large: The cohort mixed smokers and never-smokers, several histologies, and some post-neoadjuvant-chemotherapy samples. The study, taken as a whole, reports: TCR sequencing covered a subset of patients with enough tissue. Technical variation could not be separated from intratumor heterogeneity here.

Germline-derived CDR1 and CDR2 are MNHEY and SMNVEV (reference sequence). This CDR3 contains 14 residues. V was pared by 8 bases and J by 4 bases, with 6 bases of the junction left unmatched. Some clones are missing from TCRdb's copy, which holds only in-frame ones; the method was immunoSEQ multiplex PCR. Of 9,500 to 11,000 clones in the sample, about 76% were seen once. Notes on this clone: The antigen is unknown.

The TCR was taken from a human donor with non-small cell lung cancer. Sample: uninvolved lung tissue not adjacent to the tumor. The chain links TRBV27 to TRBJ2-2; 8 bases line up with TRBD2. The CDR3: CASSGGGRTGELFF. As DNA, the CDR3 is TGTGCCAGCTCCGGGGGGGGTCGCACCGGGGAGCTGTTTTTT.